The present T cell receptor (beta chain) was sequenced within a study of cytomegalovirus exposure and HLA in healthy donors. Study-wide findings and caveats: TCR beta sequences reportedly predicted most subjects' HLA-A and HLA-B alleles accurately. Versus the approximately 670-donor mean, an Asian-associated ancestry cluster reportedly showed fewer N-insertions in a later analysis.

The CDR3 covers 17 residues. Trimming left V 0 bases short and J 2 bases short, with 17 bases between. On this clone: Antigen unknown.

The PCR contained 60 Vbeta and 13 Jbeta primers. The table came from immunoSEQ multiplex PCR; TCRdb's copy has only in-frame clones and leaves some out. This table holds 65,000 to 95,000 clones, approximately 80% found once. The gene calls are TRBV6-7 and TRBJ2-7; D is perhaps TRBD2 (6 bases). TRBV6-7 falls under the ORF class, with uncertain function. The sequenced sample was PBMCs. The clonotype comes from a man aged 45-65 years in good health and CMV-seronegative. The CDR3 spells CASSYSRIASVTYEQYF. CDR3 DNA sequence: TGTGCCAGCAGTTACTCGAGAATAGCTAGCGTAACCTACGAGCAGTACTTC.